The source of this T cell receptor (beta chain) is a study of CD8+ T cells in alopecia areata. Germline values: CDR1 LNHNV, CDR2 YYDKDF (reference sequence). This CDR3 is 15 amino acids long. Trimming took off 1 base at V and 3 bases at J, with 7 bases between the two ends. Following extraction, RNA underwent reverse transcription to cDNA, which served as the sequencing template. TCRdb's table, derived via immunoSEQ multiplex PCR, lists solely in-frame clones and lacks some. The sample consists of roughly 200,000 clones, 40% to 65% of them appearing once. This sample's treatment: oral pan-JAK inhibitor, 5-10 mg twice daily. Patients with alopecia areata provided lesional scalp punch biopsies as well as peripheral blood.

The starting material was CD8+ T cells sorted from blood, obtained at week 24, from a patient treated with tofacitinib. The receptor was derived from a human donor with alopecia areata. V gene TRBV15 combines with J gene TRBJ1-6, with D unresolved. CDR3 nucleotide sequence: TGTGCCACCAGCAGAGGGGCGGGCTATAATTCACCCCTCCACTTT. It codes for CATSRGAGYNSPLHF.